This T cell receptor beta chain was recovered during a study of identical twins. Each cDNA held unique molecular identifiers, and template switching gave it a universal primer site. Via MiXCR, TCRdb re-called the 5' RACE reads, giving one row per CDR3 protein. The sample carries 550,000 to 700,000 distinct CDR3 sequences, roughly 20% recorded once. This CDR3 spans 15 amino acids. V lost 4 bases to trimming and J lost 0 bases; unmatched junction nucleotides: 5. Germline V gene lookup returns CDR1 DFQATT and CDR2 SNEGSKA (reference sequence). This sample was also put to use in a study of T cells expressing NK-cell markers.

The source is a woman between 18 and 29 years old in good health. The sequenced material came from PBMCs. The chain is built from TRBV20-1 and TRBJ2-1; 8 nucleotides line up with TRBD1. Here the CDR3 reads CSAKSGGASYNEQFF. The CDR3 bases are TGCAGTGCTAAATCAGGGGGCGCCTCCTACAATGAGCAGTTCTTC.